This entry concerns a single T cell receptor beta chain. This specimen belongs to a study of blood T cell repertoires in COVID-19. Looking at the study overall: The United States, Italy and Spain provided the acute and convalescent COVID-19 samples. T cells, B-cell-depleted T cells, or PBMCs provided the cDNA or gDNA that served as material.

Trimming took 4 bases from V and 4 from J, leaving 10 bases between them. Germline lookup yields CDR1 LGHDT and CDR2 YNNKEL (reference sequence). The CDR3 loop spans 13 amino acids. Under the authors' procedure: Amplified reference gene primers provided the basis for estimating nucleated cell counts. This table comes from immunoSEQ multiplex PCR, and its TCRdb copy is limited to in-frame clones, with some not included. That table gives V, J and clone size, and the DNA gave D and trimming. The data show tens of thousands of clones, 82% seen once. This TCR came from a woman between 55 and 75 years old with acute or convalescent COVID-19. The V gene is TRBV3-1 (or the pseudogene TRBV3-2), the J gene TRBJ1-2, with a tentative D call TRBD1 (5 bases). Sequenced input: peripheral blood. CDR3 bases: TGTGCCAGCAGCCCATCGGGGGTCTATGGCTACACCTTC. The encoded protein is CASSPSGVYGYTF.